The 10 T cell receptor beta chains below come from one sample, sequenced in a study of T cell repertoires in cytomegalovirus infection. MiXCR, applied by TCRdb to the reads, yields one record per CDR3 protein. The sample consists of more than 500,000 distinct CDR3 sequences, 16% of them appearing once. The sample was CD8+ T cells from PBMCs. Source of these receptors: a human donor in good health (CMV status not recorded). Some clones in this sample may be carry-over from other donors' samples.

This clonotype was counted many times. This sequence joins TRBV2 and TRBJ1-3, with TRBD1 matching over 9 bases. The CDR3 contains 16 residues. Germline V gene data show CDR1 as SNHLY and CDR2 as FYNNEI. V shed 3 bases, J shed 3 bases, and the junction held 6 bases outside the gene matches. The CDR3 nucleotides read TGTGCCAGCAGTGATAACAGGGGGCCGGATGGAAACACCATATATTTT. Translated, it gives CASSDNRGPDGNTIYF. Based on the CDR3 plus reference TRBV2 and TRBJ1-3, the full variable domain is EPEVTQTPSHQVTQMGQEVILRCVPISNHLYFYWYRQILGQKVEFLVSFYNNEISEKSEIFDDQFSVERPDGSNFTLKIRSTKLEDSAMYFCASSDNRGPDGNTIYFGEGSWLTVV.

This clonotype showed up many times. This chain joins TRBV6-1 and TRBJ1-2; maybe TRBD1 (5 bases). The length of the CDR3 is 12 residues. Trimming pared 3 bases from V and 8 bases from J, leaving 10 bases between. CDR1 is MNHNS, CDR2 SASEGT, per germline. The CDR3 sequence is CASSDRVWGYTF. CDR3 nucleotide sequence: TGTGCCAGCAGTGACAGGGTTTGGGGCTACACCTTC.

This clonotype has a count of ten or more. The V call is TRBV11-2, the J call TRBJ2-3; D remains ambiguous. This CDR3 region has 16 residues. Trimming took 5 bases from V and 2 from J, leaving 17 bases between them. Germline V CDR1 and CDR2: SGHAT, FQNNGV. DNA of the CDR3: TGTGCCAGCAGCCCCATGTCGTGGGCTATCACAGATACGCAGTATTTT. Residues: CASSPMSWAITDTQYF. The full variable domain, its missing parts supplied by reference TRBV11-2 and TRBJ2-3, is EAGVAQSPRYKIIEKRQSVAFWCNPISGHATLYWYQQILGQGPKLLIQFQNNGVVDDSQLPKDRFSAERLKGVDSTLKIQPAKLEDSAVYLCASSPMSWAITDTQYFGPGTRLTVL.

In regard to this clonotype: Possible read error: a much larger clone is one base away. This rearrangement joins TRBV6-6 to TRBJ1-5; TRBD1 might be the D (5 bases). Per germline, CDR1 MNHNY and CDR2 SVGAGI (reference sequence). CDR3 length: 11 residues. V lost 5 bases and J lost 13, with 12 bases in between. Here the CDR3 DNA reads TGTGCCAGCAGTCAAGACAGAACACAGCATTTT. Translated: CASSQDRTQHF.

This clonotype was detected ten times or more. The chain uses TRBV7-9 and TRBJ1-5, with TRBD1 matching over 7 bases. Trimming cost V 4 bases and J 3 bases; bases outside gene matches: 6. Per germline, CDR1 SEHNR and CDR2 FQNEAQ (reference sequence). The CDR3 length is 15 residues. CDR3 coding DNA: TGTGCCAGCAGCTCCCAGACAGGGATCAATCAGCCCCAGCATTTT. Protein product: CASSSQTGINQPQHF.

This clonotype came up many times. J is TRBJ2-7 and V is TRBV4-1; perhaps TRBD1 as D (6 bases). Trimming stripped 0 bases from V and 2 bases from J, with 20 bases between. Germline CDR1 is MGHRA and CDR2 is YSYEKL. CDR3 length equals 18 residues. The CDR3 DNA sequence: TGCGCCAGCAGCCAAGAAACGCGGTTCGTCAGGGGTACCTACGAGCAGTACTTC. It yields the protein CASSQETRFVRGTYEQYF.

This chain uses TRBV7-8 with TRBJ1-1, with TRBD1 as a possible D gene (5 bases). Trimming shortened V by 5 bases and J by 14 bases, and 18 bases separated the two germline ends. Germline V CDR1 and CDR2: SGHVS, FQNEAQ. The CDR3 consists of 12 residues. In DNA, the CDR3 is TGTGCCAGCAGCCTAGACAGTTCTGAAGAGTTCTTT. Translating it yields CASSLDSSEEFF.

This clonotype was seen a few times. The chain links TRBV27 to TRBJ2-7, with 8 bases lining up with TRBD1. The CDR3 sequence is 16 residues long. Germline V gene data show CDR1 as MNHEY and CDR2 as SMNVEV (reference sequence). V shed 0 bases and J 0 bases; nucleotides not matched to a gene: 4. The CDR3 loop reads CASSLSRTGSSYEQYF. The CDR3 DNA is TGTGCCAGCAGTTTATCCCGGACAGGGAGCTCCTACGAGCAGTACTTC.

This clonotype was detected many times. The chain has TRBV7-9 and TRBJ2-7, with D perhaps TRBD2 (5 bases). The CDR3 loop spans 12 amino acids. The germline V gene encodes CDR1 SEHNR and CDR2 FQNEAQ (reference sequence). V lost 5 bases and J 8 bases, leaving 13 bases between the germline ends. The chain's CDR3 is CASSLRSGKQYF. DNA of the CDR3: TGTGCCAGCAGCCTGAGATCGGGAAAGCAGTACTTC.

This sequence joins TRBV6-6 and TRBJ2-7, with a possible D match to TRBD1 (6 bases). Germline CDR1 reads MNHNY; CDR2 reads SVGAGI (reference sequence). Trimming took off 7 bases at V and 0 bases at J, with 13 bases between the two ends. The CDR3 has 14 amino acids. The CDR3, as DNA: TGTGCCAGCATTCCGGGACACAGCTCCTACGAGCAGTACTTC. This gives the protein CASIPGHSSYEQYF.